This T cell receptor (beta chain) was obtained from a study of shared clonotypes between healthy human individuals. Study-level information: Donor ages ranged 18 to 49 years: a couple of women, a few men.

Regarding the study as a whole: Few donors restricted represented genetic and exposure-history diversity.

Note on this clone: No antigen is known for it.

At the deep level, the assay was run. The method was immunoSEQ multiplex PCR; TCRdb's version includes in-frame clones alone and lacks a portion of them. The table records about 600,000 clones, roughly 72% of them present only once. The length of the CDR3 is 15 residues. Trimming cost V 5 bases and J 4 bases; bases outside gene matches: 9. Germline values: CDR1 SGHAT, CDR2 FQNNGV. The chain carries TRBV11-2 and TRBJ2-7, with 9 bases identical to TRBD1. Sequencing used PBMCs. This TCR was sampled from a woman in her 40s in good health. Some clones in this sample may be carry-over from other donors' samples. The CDR3 sequence is CASSADRGGWYEQYF. For the CDR3, the DNA is TGTGCCAGCAGCGCGGACAGGGGAGGTTGGTACGAGCAGTACTTC.